This T cell receptor beta chain was found in a study of spatial heterogeneity in lung cancer. Overall study context: Each distinct TCR and UMI combination averaged more than ten appearances in raw reads.

This clonotype is categorized as medium-sized. Antigen: not known. In germline, CDR1 is MDHEN, CDR2 SYDVKM. The CDR3 has 17 amino acids. Trimming left V 3 bases short and J 9 bases short, with 24 bases between. Findings of the study overall: It was found that expanded intratumoral alpha and beta TCR counts tracked tumor mutation counts.

TCRdb re-called the 5' RACE reads through MiXCR, storing one row per CDR3 protein. The table has some 16,000 distinct CDR3 sequences, almost 7% seen once. Time point: sample taken at primary tumor resection. The approximately 70 donors had untreated early-stage non-small cell lung cancer. Tumor, nontumor lung or frozen PBMC supplied whole RNA, sequenced without sorting. The TCR originated in a female donor with early-stage non-small cell lung cancer. The chain is built from TRBV28 and TRBJ2-1; perhaps TRBD2 as D (6 bases). Sequences were derived from lung tumor tissue, sampled at surgery. CDR3 sequence reads: CASSFYSGPRGMGEQFF. In DNA, the CDR3 is TGTGCCAGCAGTTTCTACTCCGGGCCACGCGGGATGGGTGAGCAGTTCTTC.